This T cell receptor beta chain was sequenced during a study of T cell responses to AZD1222 COVID-19 vaccine. Germline-derived CDR1 and CDR2 are SGHVS and FQNEAQ. The V end was cut by 2 bases, the J end by 7 bases, with 11 bases between. There are 13 residues in the CDR3. Measured with immunoSEQ multiplex PCR; TCRdb has only the in-frame clones, and not every one. The table lists about 140,000 clones, roughly 90% of them singletons. The sample holds a few counts of this clone. The TCR was taken from an adult in good health. The sequenced sample was peripheral blood, obtained on day 0 of AZD1222 vaccination. This chain uses TRBV7-8 with TRBJ1-1; no definite D call. The CDR3 region has the DNA TGTGCCAGCAGCTTATCACGGGGAATTGAAGCTTTCTTT. This codes for CASSLSRGIEAFF.